A few counts support the clone carrying this TCR beta chain. The data were taken from a study of cytomegalovirus exposure and HLA in healthy donors. Only in-frame clones appear in the TCRdb table, and some are missing; sequencing was by immunoSEQ multiplex PCR. The sample has approximately 270,000 clones, approximately 86% seen once; the top ten hold less than 1.2%. The length of the CDR3 is 15 residues. Looked up from germline, CDR1 is SGHVS and CDR2 is FQNEAQ. V lost 4 bases to trimming and J lost 1 base; unmatched junction nucleotides: 2. The chain joins TRBV7-8 to TRBJ1-5; 9 bases are shared with TRBD1. What was sequenced was PBMCs. The receptor comes from a young woman in good health and CMV-seronegative. The CDR3 region has the DNA TGTGCCAGCAGCTCAGGACAGGGGAGCAATCAGCCCCAGCATTTT. Amino acid sequence: CASSSGQGSNQPQHF.